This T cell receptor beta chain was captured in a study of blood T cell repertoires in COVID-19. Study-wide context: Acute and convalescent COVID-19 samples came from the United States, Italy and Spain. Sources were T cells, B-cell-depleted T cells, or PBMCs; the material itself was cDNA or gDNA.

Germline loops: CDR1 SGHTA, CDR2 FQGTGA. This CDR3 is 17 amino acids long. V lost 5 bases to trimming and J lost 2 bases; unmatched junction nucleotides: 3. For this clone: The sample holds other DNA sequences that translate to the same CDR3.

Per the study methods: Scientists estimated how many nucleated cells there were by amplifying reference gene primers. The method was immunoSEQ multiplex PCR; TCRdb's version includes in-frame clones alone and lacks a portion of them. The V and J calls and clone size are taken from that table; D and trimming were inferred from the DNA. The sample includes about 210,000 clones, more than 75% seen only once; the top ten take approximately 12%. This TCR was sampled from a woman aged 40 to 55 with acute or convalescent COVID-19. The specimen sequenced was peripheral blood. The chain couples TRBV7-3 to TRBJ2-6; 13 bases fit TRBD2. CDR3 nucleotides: TGTGCCAGCAGCCATGGACTAGCGGGGGCTGGGGCCAACGTCCTGACTTTC. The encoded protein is CASSHGLAGAGANVLTF.